These T cell receptor beta chains were read from a single sample in a study of shared clonotypes between healthy human individuals. Method: immunoSEQ multiplex PCR; TCRdb's copy keeps in-frame clones and lacks some. The profile shows around 2,000,000 clones, just over 90% of them singletons. The sequenced sample consisted of naive CD8+ T cells from PBMCs. The receptors were gathered from a young man in good health. Some clones in this sample may be carry-over from other donors' samples. The CDR3 runs from the conserved cysteine through the conserved F or W. Fields, in order: V gene, J gene, CDR3 protein.

v_gene: TRBV13; j_gene: TRBJ2-7; CDR3aa: CASSLSGNEQYF
v_gene: TRBV5-6; j_gene: TRBJ1-2; CDR3aa: CASSLSSGQNYGYTF
v_gene: TRBV19; j_gene: TRBJ2-7; CDR3aa: CASSIAPGYEQYF
v_gene: TRBV27; j_gene: TRBJ1-5; CDR3aa: CASSLSGTGNQPQHF
v_gene: TRBV9; j_gene: TRBJ2-5; CDR3aa: CASGAGDRGLETQYF
v_gene: TRBV7-2; j_gene: TRBJ2-7; CDR3aa: CASSSPGTSGYEQYF
v_gene: TRBV28; j_gene: TRBJ1-5; CDR3aa: CASKVSENQPQHF
v_gene: TRBV13; j_gene: TRBJ2-7; CDR3aa: CASSFAGRALDEQYF
v_gene: TRBV7-8; j_gene: TRBJ1-1; CDR3aa: CASSPPRGSHTEAFF
v_gene: TRBV11-2; j_gene: TRBJ1-1; CDR3aa: CASSQRANTEAFF
v_gene: TRBV9; j_gene: TRBJ2-1; CDR3aa: CASSVAVAGGYNEQFF
v_gene: TRBV11-2; j_gene: TRBJ2-1; CDR3aa: CASSLLRGSSNEQFF
v_gene: TRBV27; j_gene: TRBJ2-1; CDR3aa: CASSLTGASGLEQFF
v_gene: TRBV29-1; j_gene: TRBJ1-2; CDR3aa: CSVEDPRGGPGGRVDGYTF
v_gene: TRBV27; j_gene: TRBJ2-1; CDR3aa: CASSLDASFISEQFF
v_gene: TRBV19; j_gene: TRBJ2-3; CDR3aa: CASSTDTASTDTQYF
v_gene: TRBV4-1; j_gene: TRBJ2-7; CDR3aa: CASSHITATGDEQYF
v_gene: TRBV27; j_gene: TRBJ1-1; CDR3aa: CAGSLFPAGGTEAFF
v_gene: TRBV7-9; j_gene: TRBJ2-7; CDR3aa: CASSFPTGFYEQYF
v_gene: TRBV27; j_gene: TRBJ2-1; CDR3aa: CASSLRVSGYNEQFF
v_gene: TRBV30; j_gene: TRBJ1-1; CDR3aa: CAWFRQIPFPGLEAFF
v_gene: TRBV7-9; j_gene: TRBJ1-2; CDR3aa: CASSLGDRFHGYTF
v_gene: TRBV29-1; j_gene: TRBJ2-2; CDR3aa: CSAEGTGLAGDQTGELFF
v_gene: TRBV7-9; j_gene: TRBJ2-7; CDR3aa: CAIQRPYEQYF
v_gene: TRBV7-2; j_gene: TRBJ2-7; CDR3aa: CASSLNGPYEQYF
v_gene: TRBV7-9; j_gene: TRBJ1-2; CDR3aa: CASSKGAGHMNDYTF
v_gene: TRBV7-2; j_gene: TRBJ2-1; CDR3aa: CASSWNTGLHLHNEQFF
v_gene: TRBV29-1; j_gene: TRBJ2-7; CDR3aa: CSVTGATSGPYEQYF
v_gene: TRBV28; j_gene: TRBJ2-7; CDR3aa: CASSPVEETYEQYF
v_gene: TRBV12-5; j_gene: TRBJ2-1; CDR3aa: CASGSTRDSYNEQFF
v_gene: TRBV9; j_gene: TRBJ2-7; CDR3aa: CASSGKPGTGFYEQYF
v_gene: TRBV28; j_gene: TRBJ2-7; CDR3aa: CASRASGMYEQYF
v_gene: TRBV19; j_gene: TRBJ1-1; CDR3aa: CASIPTGGWGTEAFF
v_gene: TRBV19; j_gene: TRBJ1-2; CDR3aa: CASSTGTAYGYTF
v_gene: TRBV4-3; j_gene: TRBJ2-1; CDR3aa: CASSQDRLAPNNEQFF
v_gene: TRBV7-9; j_gene: TRBJ2-2; CDR3aa: CASRPRGGSGELFF
v_gene: TRBV7-8; j_gene: TRBJ2-3; CDR3aa: CASSLGPGTDTQYF
v_gene: TRBV27; j_gene: TRBJ2-3; CDR3aa: CASSFRYREGTDTQYF
v_gene: TRBV7-2; j_gene: TRBJ1-2; CDR3aa: CASSASGTEYINYGYTF
v_gene: TRBV5-4; j_gene: TRBJ2-7; CDR3aa: CASSPGSGGYEQYF
v_gene: TRBV6-6; j_gene: TRBJ2-7; CDR3aa: CASRPREFDEQYF
v_gene: TRBV2; j_gene: TRBJ2-1; CDR3aa: CASSGRGGGNEQFF
v_gene: TRBV27; j_gene: TRBJ2-1; CDR3aa: CASSSSSGTYNEQFF
v_gene: TRBV27; j_gene: TRBJ1-1; CDR3aa: CASSSLEADTEAFF
v_gene: TRBV29-1; j_gene: TRBJ2-1; CDR3aa: CSVVEEYLYNEQFF
v_gene: TRBV13; j_gene: TRBJ2-5; CDR3aa: CASSLGRRQETQYF
v_gene: TRBV15; j_gene: TRBJ2-6; CDR3aa: CATSRTTGSWANVLTF
v_gene: TRBV5-1; j_gene: TRBJ2-1; CDR3aa: CASSLVASGISYNEQFF
v_gene: TRBV9; j_gene: TRBJ2-1; CDR3aa: CASSVEEGGPGNEQFF
v_gene: TRBV18; j_gene: TRBJ2-7; CDR3aa: CASSPGGSYEQYF
v_gene: TRBV7-6; j_gene: TRBJ2-2; CDR3aa: CASSPGTSGSVANTGELFF
v_gene: TRBV19; j_gene: TRBJ2-2; CDR3aa: CASSIVGPPTGELFF
v_gene: TRBV9; j_gene: TRBJ2-7; CDR3aa: CASSSGKSSYEQYF
v_gene: TRBV7-2; j_gene: TRBJ2-4; CDR3aa: CASSPPGGSPYRNIQYF
v_gene: TRBV15; j_gene: TRBJ1-5; CDR3aa: CATSRDQTPGQPQHF